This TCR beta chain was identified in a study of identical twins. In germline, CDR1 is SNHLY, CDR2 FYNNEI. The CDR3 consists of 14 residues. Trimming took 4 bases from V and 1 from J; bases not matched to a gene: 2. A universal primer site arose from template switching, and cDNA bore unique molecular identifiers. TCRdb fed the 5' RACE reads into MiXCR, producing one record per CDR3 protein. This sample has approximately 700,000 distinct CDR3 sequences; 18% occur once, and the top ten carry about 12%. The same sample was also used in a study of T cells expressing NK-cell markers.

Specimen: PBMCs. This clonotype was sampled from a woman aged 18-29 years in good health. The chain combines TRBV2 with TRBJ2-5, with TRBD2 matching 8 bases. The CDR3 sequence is CASSGLAPQETQYF. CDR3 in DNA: TGTGCCAGCAGTGGACTAGCGCCCCAAGAGACCCAGTACTTC.